This TCR beta chain was documented in a study of spatial heterogeneity in lung cancer. About the study: Detection of beta-chain sequences consistently exceeded that of alpha-chain sequences.

TCR cDNA molecules were tagged individually, and each one carried a unique molecular identifier. TCRdb reprocessed the 5' RACE reads with MiXCR, giving one entry per CDR3 protein. The sample yields thousands of distinct CDR3 sequences, over 8% seen once. Study observations and caveats: Tumor mutation count correlated with how many alpha and beta TCRs expanded intratumorally.

This clonotype came up many times. Antigen unknown. Indicated time point: sample taken at primary tumor resection. This specimen consisted of lung tumor tissue, obtained at surgery. The receptor's source is a male donor with early-stage non-small cell lung cancer.

The CDR3 nucleotides read TGTGCCAGCACCGAAAGGCAGAAACCTCCTGACGCTGGAAACACCATATATTTT. This sequence encodes CASTERQKPPDAGNTIYF. The chain couples TRBV21-1 to TRBJ1-3. TRBV21-1 is recorded as a pseudogene. The CDR3 covers 18 residues.